These 3 T cell receptor beta chains came from one sample sequenced in a study of T cell responses to AZD1222 COVID-19 vaccine. Repertoires were generated with immunoSEQ multiplex PCR, while TCRdb's copy carries only in-frame clones and drops some. The sample shows 66,000 or so clones, more than 75% of them seen only once. The specimen comprised peripheral blood, sampled on day 0 of AZD1222 vaccination. The receptors shown here come from an adult in good health.

V is TRBV25-1 and J is TRBJ1-2; D unresolved. Germline CDR1 MGHDK, CDR2 SYGVNS. The CDR3 has 12 residues. Trimming stripped 6 bases from V and 8 bases from J, with 13 bases between. The CDR3 reads CASSMDRGGYTF. In DNA form, the CDR3 reads TGTGCCAGCAGCATGGACCGCGGGGGCTACACCTTC.

The gene calls are TRBV19 and TRBJ1-5; the D is unclear. V was clipped by 5 bases and J by 0 bases, with 11 bases between them. The germline CDR1 and CDR2 sequences are LNHDA and SQIVND (reference sequence). This CDR3 comprises 15 residues. The CDR3 spells CASSWEIYSNQPQHF. In DNA form, the CDR3 reads TGTGCCAGTAGTTGGGAAATATATAGCAATCAGCCCCAGCATTTT.

The sample holds one count of this clone. The CDR3 DNA follows: TGTGCCAGCAGCCAGGGCCTAGGTCCTGAAGCTTTCTTT. It yields the protein CASSQGLGPEAFF. The rearrangement links TRBV28 to TRBJ1-1, with D possibly matching TRBD1 (5 bases). Germline V CDR1 and CDR2: MDHEN, SYDVKM. Trimming pared 6 bases from V and 6 bases from J, leaving 14 bases between. The CDR3 consists of 13 residues.